This T cell receptor (beta chain) is drawn from a study of blood T cell repertoires in COVID-19. The protocol was immunoSEQ multiplex PCR, while the TCRdb copy is restricted to in-frame clones and leaves out a portion. The repertoire includes about 220,000 clones, around nine tenths of them detected once, and roughly 0.7% sits in the top ten. Sequences were obtained from peripheral blood. The receptor was isolated from a middle-aged man with acute or convalescent COVID-19.

The CDR3 sequence is CASRPGVTQYNSPLHF. The DNA for the CDR3 is TGTGCCAGCAGGCCAGGGGTCACTCAGTATAATTCACCCCTCCACTTT. The gene calls are TRBV2 and TRBJ1-6, with a tentative D call TRBD1 (6 bases). The CDR3 spans 16 residues. Germline assignment: CDR1 SNHLY and CDR2 FYNNEI. Trimming stripped 6 bases from V and 4 bases from J, with 16 bases between.